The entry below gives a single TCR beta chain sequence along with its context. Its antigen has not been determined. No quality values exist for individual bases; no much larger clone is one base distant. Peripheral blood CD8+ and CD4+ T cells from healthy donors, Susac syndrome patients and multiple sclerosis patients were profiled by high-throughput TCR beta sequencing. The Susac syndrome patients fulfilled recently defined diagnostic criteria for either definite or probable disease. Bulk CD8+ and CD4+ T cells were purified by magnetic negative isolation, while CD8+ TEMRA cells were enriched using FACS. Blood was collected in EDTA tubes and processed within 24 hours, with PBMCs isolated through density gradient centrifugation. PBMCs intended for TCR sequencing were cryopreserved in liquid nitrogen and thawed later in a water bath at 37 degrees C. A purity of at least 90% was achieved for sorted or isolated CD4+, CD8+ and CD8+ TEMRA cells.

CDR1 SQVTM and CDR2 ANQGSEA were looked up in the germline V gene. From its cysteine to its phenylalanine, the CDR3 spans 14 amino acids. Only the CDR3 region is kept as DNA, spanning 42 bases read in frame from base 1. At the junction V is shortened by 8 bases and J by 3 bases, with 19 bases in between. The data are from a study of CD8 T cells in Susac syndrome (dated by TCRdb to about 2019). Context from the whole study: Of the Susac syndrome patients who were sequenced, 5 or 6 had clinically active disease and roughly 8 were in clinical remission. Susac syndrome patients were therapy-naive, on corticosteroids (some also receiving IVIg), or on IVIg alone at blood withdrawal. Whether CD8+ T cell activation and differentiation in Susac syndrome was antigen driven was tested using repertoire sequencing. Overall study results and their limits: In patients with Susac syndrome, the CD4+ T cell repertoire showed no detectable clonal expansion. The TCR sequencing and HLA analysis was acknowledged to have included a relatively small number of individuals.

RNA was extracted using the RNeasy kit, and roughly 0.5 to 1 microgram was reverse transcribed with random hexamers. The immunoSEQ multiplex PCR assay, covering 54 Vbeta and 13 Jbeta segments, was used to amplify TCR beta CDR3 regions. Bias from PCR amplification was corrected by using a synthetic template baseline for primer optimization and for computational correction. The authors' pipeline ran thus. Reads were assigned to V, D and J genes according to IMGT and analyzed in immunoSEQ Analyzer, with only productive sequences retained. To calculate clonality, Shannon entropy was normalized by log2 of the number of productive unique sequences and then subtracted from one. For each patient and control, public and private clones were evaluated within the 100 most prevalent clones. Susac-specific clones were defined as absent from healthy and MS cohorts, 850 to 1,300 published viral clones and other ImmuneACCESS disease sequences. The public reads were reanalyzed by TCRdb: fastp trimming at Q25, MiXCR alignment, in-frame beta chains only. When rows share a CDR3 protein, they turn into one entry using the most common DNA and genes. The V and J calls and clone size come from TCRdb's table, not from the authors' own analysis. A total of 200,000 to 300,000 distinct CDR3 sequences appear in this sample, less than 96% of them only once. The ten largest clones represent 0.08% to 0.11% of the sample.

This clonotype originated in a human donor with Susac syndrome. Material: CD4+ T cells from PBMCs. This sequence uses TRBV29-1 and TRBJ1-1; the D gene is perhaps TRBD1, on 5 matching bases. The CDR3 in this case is CSISRPARDTEAFF. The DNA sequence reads TGCAGCATCTCCCGGCCGGCCAGGGACACTGAAGCTTTCTTT.